Below, 29 T cell receptor beta chains from the same sample are listed, as sequenced in a study of blood T cell repertoires in COVID-19. Profiling relied on immunoSEQ multiplex PCR, and the TCRdb table lists in-frame clones only, not all of them. The repertoire holds 70,000 or so clones, with just over 90% as singletons. Sequenced material: peripheral blood. These receptors came from a woman under 30 with acute or convalescent COVID-19.

V is TRBV11-2 and J is TRBJ2-7; TRBD2 agrees at 10 bases. Germline V gene sequence: CDR1 SGHAT, CDR2 FQNNGV. There are 17 residues in the CDR3. Trimming at V came to 0 bases and at J to 5 bases, leaving 10 bases not matched to a gene. CDR3 bases: TGTGCCAGCAGCTTAGATGCATACAGCGGGAGGGCCCACGAGCAGTACTTC. It is translated as CASSLDAYSGRAHEQYF.

This clone came up once. The V call is TRBV11-2, the J call TRBJ2-3, with 10 bases identical to TRBD2. CDR3 length equals 15 residues. With 5 bases clipped from V and 3 bases from J, the junction kept 5 bases outside the gene matches. The germline V gene encodes CDR1 SGHAT and CDR2 FQNNGV. CDR3 sequence (DNA): TGTGCCAGCAGCACCCTTAGCGGGAGGACAGATACGCAGTATTTT. Translated, it gives CASSTLSGRTDTQYF.

The chain uses TRBV7-2 and TRBJ2-7; D possibly corresponds to TRBD1 (6 bases). Germline loops: CDR1 SGHTA, CDR2 FQGNSA. Trimming stripped 1 base from V and 4 bases from J, with 11 bases between. The CDR3 spans 14 residues. As DNA, the CDR3 is TGTGCCAGCAGCTTAGAGGTCAGGGGTTACGAGCAGTACTTC. As protein: CASSLEVRGYEQYF.

The chain uses TRBV11-2 and TRBJ1-1; 7 bases agree with TRBD1. The length of the CDR3 is 17 residues. The germline gives CDR1 SGHAT, CDR2 FQNNGV. Losses at the gene ends were 1 base for V and 4 bases for J; bases not matched to a gene: 12. The CDR3 region is CASSLGVLRTGFTEAFF. Written as DNA, the CDR3 is TGTGCCAGCAGCTTAGGAGTCTTACGGACAGGCTTCACTGAAGCTTTCTTT. Using reference TRBV11-2 and TRBJ1-1 for the parts outside the CDR3, the full variable domain is EAGVAQSPRYKIIEKRQSVAFWCNPISGHATLYWYQQILGQGPKLLIQFQNNGVVDDSQLPKDRFSAERLKGVDSTLKIQPAKLEDSAVYLCASSLGVLRTGFTEAFFGQGTRLTVV.

This clone was seen once. The rearrangement links TRBV12-3 or TRBV12-4 to TRBJ2-3; possible D gene TRBD1, 6 bases. The CDR3 has 13 residues. Trimming removed 7 bases from V and 3 bases from J, with 11 bases in between. The CDR3 DNA reads as TGTGCCAGCAAGCGGCAGGGGACAGATACGCAGTATTTT. Encoded protein: CASKRQGTDTQYF.

The gene calls are TRBV5-6 and TRBJ2-1, with 8 bases fitting TRBD2. The CDR3 consists of 15 residues. V gave up 4 bases and J gave up 4 bases; unmatched junction bases: 7. Germline assignment: CDR1 SGHDT and CDR2 YYEEEE. The CDR3 sequence is CASSRPGTRYNEQFF. The CDR3, as DNA: TGTGCCAGCAGCAGACCCGGGACTAGGTACAATGAGCAGTTCTTC.

This chain connects TRBV5-6 to TRBJ2-7; maybe TRBD2 (5 bases). Trimming took 2 bases from V and 4 from J, leaving 16 bases between them. Germline V CDR1 and CDR2: SGHDT, YYEEEE. There are 15 residues in the CDR3. CDR3 amino acids: CASSFVVSQRYEQYF. As DNA, the CDR3 is TGTGCCAGCAGCTTCGTGGTCTCCCAGCGGTACGAGCAGTACTTC.

This chain uses TRBV10-1 with TRBJ2-1; D gene unclear. Trimming left V 7 bases short and J 0 bases short, with 10 bases between. CDR1 WNHNN and CDR2 SYGVQD come from the germline V gene (reference sequence). This CDR3 has 14 residues. In DNA form, the CDR3 reads TGCGCCAGCAAAGATAAGAGCTCCTACAATGAGCAGTTCTTC. Translating gives CASKDKSSYNEQFF.

The genes are TRBV20-1 and TRBJ2-1, with D tentatively TRBD2 (5 bases). Between the trimmed V and J ends, which lost 5 bases and 9 bases, there was a span of 5 bases. The germline V gene has CDR1 DFQATT and CDR2 SNEGSKA (reference sequence). This CDR3 is 9 amino acids long. The CDR3 DNA sequence: TGCAGTGCTGGGAGTGAGCAGTTCTTC. Translated, it gives CSAGSEQFF.

This chain links TRBV19 with TRBJ1-5; D uncertain. This CDR3 comprises 14 residues. Trimming removed 3 bases at V and 12 bases at J, with 18 bases between. Germline V gene lookup returns CDR1 LNHDA and CDR2 SQIVND (reference sequence). In nucleotides, the CDR3 is TGTGCCAGTAGTATGGCCCGGCGGTCCGGTTTCCAGCATTTT. It codes for CASSMARRSGFQHF.

The chain links TRBV2 to TRBJ1-2; no clear D gene. The CDR3 loop spans 11 amino acids. With 6 bases removed from V and 9 bases from J, the gap between germline ends came to 11 bases. Germline V lookup: CDR1 SNHLY, CDR2 FYNNEI. The CDR3 sequence is CASSGLTSYTF. The DNA for the CDR3 is TGTGCCAGCAGCGGACTGACTAGCTACACCTTC.

The rearrangement joins TRBV30 to TRBJ1-1; D possibly corresponds to TRBD1 (5 bases). The CDR3 is 15 amino acids. The V end lost 0 bases, the J end lost 1 base, and 12 bases lay between the germline ends. The germline CDR1 and CDR2 sequences are GTSNPN and SVGIG (reference sequence). The DNA for the CDR3 is TGTGCCTGGAGTGTCGCAGGGAACAGGAACACTGAAGCTTTCTTT. Its protein product is CAWSVAGNRNTEAFF.

This clone was seen only a few times. J is TRBJ2-1 and V is TRBV19; maybe TRBD2 (5 bases). CDR3 length: 14 residues. Trimming removed 3 bases from V and 7 bases from J, with 13 bases in between. The germline CDR1 and CDR2 sequences are LNHDA and SQIVND (reference sequence). CDR3 bases: TGTGCCAGTAGTATCCAGCGGCTCGGAAATGAGCAGTTCTTC. This codes for CASSIQRLGNEQFF.

The chain has TRBV10-3 and TRBJ1-1; 11 bases line up with TRBD1. Germline loops: CDR1 ENHRY, CDR2 SYGVKD. Trimming took 10 bases from V and 4 from J; bases not matched to a gene: 5. This CDR3 contains 13 residues. CDR3 DNA sequence: TGTGCCAGCGCTGGACAGGGGGCCACTGAAGCTTTCTTT. It encodes CASAGQGATEAFF.

The V call is TRBV18, the J call TRBJ2-3; 9 bases are shared with TRBD2. J gave up 0 bases and V 0 bases, and 10 bases lay outside the gene matches. CDR1 and CDR2 (germline): KGHSH, LQKENI. CDR3 length: 19 amino acids. The CDR3 protein is CASSPPSSGAVRSTDTQYF. The CDR3 region has the DNA TGTGCCAGCTCACCACCGTCTAGCGGGGCGGTCCGGAGCACAGATACGCAGTATTTT.

The rearrangement links TRBV4-1 to TRBJ2-7; TRBD1 matches 9 bases. Germline V gene data show CDR1 as MGHRA and CDR2 as YSYEKL. Trimming removed 8 bases from V and 5 bases from J; junction bases left unmatched: 13. CDR3 size: 15 residues. DNA for the CDR3: TGCGCCAGCGCGGTGGGGTTGGGACAGGGCCACGAGCAGTACTTC. This codes for CASAVGLGQGHEQYF.

This chain links TRBV4-1 with TRBJ2-7; 8 bases line up with TRBD2. CDR3 length: 15 residues. The V segment lost 3 bases and the J segment 3 bases; nucleotides outside the gene matches: 7. Per germline, CDR1 MGHRA and CDR2 YSYEKL. CDR3 loop: CASSQFTSGHYEQYF. The CDR3 DNA reads TGCGCCAGCAGCCAGTTTACTAGCGGCCACTACGAGCAGTACTTC.

The rearrangement uses TRBV24-1 and TRBJ2-2, with TRBD2 as a possible D gene (5 bases). Germline-derived CDR1 and CDR2 are KGHDR and SFDVKD. V lost 3 bases and J 4 bases, leaving 14 bases between the germline ends. The CDR3 extends over 16 amino acids. The CDR3 loop is CATSDPPGRGTGELFF. CDR3 in DNA: TGTGCCACCAGTGATCCCCCGGGTCGGGGCACCGGGGAGCTGTTTTTT.

V and J are TRBV2 and TRBJ2-1; TRBD2 aligns across 7 bases. Trimming took 4 bases from V and 2 from J; bases not matched to a gene: 8. CDR3 length equals 16 residues. Looked up from germline, CDR1 is SNHLY and CDR2 is FYNNEI. CDR3 in amino acids: CASSGVAGEAYNEQFF. The CDR3 coding sequence is TGTGCCAGCAGTGGGGTAGCGGGCGAGGCCTACAATGAGCAGTTCTTC.

The chain combines TRBV30 with TRBJ1-5; 7 bases match TRBD1. The J segment lost 1 base and the V segment lost 0 bases, leaving 3 bases of the junction unmatched. The length of the CDR3 is 15 residues. Looked up from germline, CDR1 is GTSNPN and CDR2 is SVGIG (reference sequence). CDR3 bases: TGTGCCTGGAGTGTAGGGGGCAGGAGCAATCAGCCCCAGCATTTT. It is translated as CAWSVGGRSNQPQHF.

V is TRBV5-5 and J is TRBJ1-1; D is uncertain. Germline CDR1 reads SGHKS; CDR2 reads YYEKEE (reference sequence). The CDR3 spans 13 residues. Trimming took off 5 bases at V and 1 base at J, with 9 bases between the two ends. In DNA form, the CDR3 reads TGTGCCAGCAGGGGTGACACGAACACTGAAGCTTTCTTT. Translating it yields CASRGDTNTEAFF.

V and J are TRBV21-1 and TRBJ1-6; the table's TRBD1 call for D was not verified on the DNA. TRBV21-1 is classified as a pseudogene. The CDR3 spans 17 residues. The CDR3 loop is CASTIGALQGNNSPLHF. The CDR3 DNA follows: TGTGCCAGCACCATAGGGGCCCTACAGGGTAACAATTCACCCCTCCACTTT.

The rearrangement joins TRBV6-9 to TRBJ2-7; the match to TRBD1 covers 7 bases. Germline assignment: CDR1 MNHGY and CDR2 SVAAGI. The CDR3 runs 13 residues. V lost 4 bases, J lost 4 bases, and 4 bases stayed unmatched. The CDR3, as DNA: TGTGCCAGCAGTTTTGGACAGGTATACGAGCAGTACTTC. Protein product: CASSFGQVYEQYF.

V usage is TRBV6-6 and J usage is TRBJ2-7, with 7 nucleotides matching TRBD2. CDR3 length: 15 amino acids. J gave up 2 bases and V 2 bases, and 6 bases lay outside the gene matches. Germline-derived CDR1 and CDR2 are MNHNY and SVGAGI (reference sequence). This chain's CDR3 is CASSYPQRETYEQYF. The DNA for the CDR3 is TGTGCCAGCAGTTACCCCCAGCGGGAAACCTACGAGCAGTACTTC.

The V and J genes are TRBV5-1 and TRBJ2-3, with 12 bases matching TRBD2. Germline CDR1 reads SGHRS; CDR2 reads YFSETQ. This CDR3 region has 17 residues. J was trimmed by 3 bases and V by 4 bases; bases with no gene match: 9. The CDR3 loop reads CASSRTSGIRGTDTQYF. Written as DNA, the CDR3 is TGCGCCAGCAGCCGGACTAGCGGGATAAGGGGGACAGATACGCAGTATTTT.

The chain couples TRBV4-1 to TRBJ2-1; possible D gene TRBD1, 5 bases. CDR3 length: 15 amino acids. V gave up 4 bases and J gave up 9 bases, with 19 bases separating them. Looked up from germline, CDR1 is MGHRA and CDR2 is YSYEKL. As DNA, the CDR3 is TGCGCCAGCAGCCGAGAATTCGACAGCTGGGGTGAGCAGTTCTTC. Its translation: CASSREFDSWGEQFF.

This clone has only a few counts. This sequence joins TRBV30 and TRBJ1-2, with 11 bases identical to TRBD1. V gave up 7 bases and J gave up 8 bases; unmatched junction bases: 15. In germline, CDR1 is GTSNPN, CDR2 SVGIG (reference sequence). The CDR3 totals 15 residues. The CDR3 region is CASPSPGQGDWGYTF. The CDR3 nucleotides read TGTGCCTCCCCATCTCCGGGACAGGGGGATTGGGGCTACACCTTC.

The chain has TRBV30 and TRBJ2-2; TRBD2 aligns across 9 bases. Trimming took 8 bases from V and 6 from J; bases not matched to a gene: 7. The CDR3 runs 13 residues. CDR1 and CDR2 from the germline V gene are GTSNPN and SVGIG (reference sequence). The CDR3 DNA is TGTGCCGGGATCAGGACTAGCGCCGGGGAGCTGTTTTTT. Amino acid sequence: CAGIRTSAGELFF.

This clone was seen just once. This sequence joins TRBV9 and TRBJ1-2; 10 positions agree with TRBD1. CDR1 and CDR2 from the germline V gene are SGDLS and YYNGEE. The V and J ends lost 2 bases and 5 bases, in that order; junction bases with no gene match: 6. The CDR3 totals 15 residues. The CDR3 DNA follows: TGTGCCAGCAGCGTGACTGGGGGACAGGGGTATGGCTACACCTTC. This translates into CASSVTGGQGYGYTF.